This TCR beta chain was captured in a study of CD8+ T cells in alopecia areata. Study-wide points: Possibly as an HLA-related effect, TCR sharing across patients appeared less clear than in mice. Scalp repertoires also include resident alphabeta T cells from normal skin. Among the top 100, expanded CD8+ clones were significantly decreased by tofacitinib, as was scalp clonality.

Details on this clone: The target antigen is unknown.

Once RNA had been extracted, it was reverse transcribed into cDNA to act as the sequencing template. Clones were read by immunoSEQ multiplex PCR, and TCRdb kept only the in-frame ones, dropping some. The repertoire has about 190,000 clones, 64% of them found once; the top ten carry around 4.3%. Germline CDR1 reads SQVTM; CDR2 reads ANQGSEA. Trimming removed 6 bases at V and 0 bases at J, with 8 bases between. The CDR3 is made up of 12 amino acids. Treatment specified: oral pan-JAK inhibitor, 5-10 mg twice daily. Sequences were derived from CD4+ T cells sorted from blood, sampled at week 4, from a patient treated with tofacitinib. The J gene is TRBJ2-5, the V gene TRBV29-1, with unresolved D. The receptor's source is a human donor with alopecia areata. The CDR3 protein is CSVSSYQETQYF. In nucleotides, the CDR3 is TGCAGCGTATCTTCGTACCAAGAGACCCAGTACTTC.